This T cell receptor beta chain came from a study of T cells in Graves' hyperthyroidism and ophthalmopathy. Study-wide results and limits: Ophthalmopathy was distinguished from stable hyperthyroidism by 13 V-J signatures. Blood also held most thyroid clonotypes expanded beyond 0.001.

From RNA transcripts, TCR beta CDR3 regions were amplified. An initial round of RT-PCR targeting the TCR CDR3 relied on the HTBI primer set. From the multiplex PCR reads, TCRdb called clonotypes with MiXCR, one entry per CDR3 protein. The profile shows about 250,000 distinct CDR3 sequences, roughly a quarter of them singletons. At least ten counts were recorded for this clonotype. Its matching antigen is unknown. Exclusion criteria comprised uncontrolled infection, other autoimmune disease, pregnancy or lactation. The source of the PBMCs was around 10 ml of fresh peripheral blood. The germline CDR1 and CDR2 sequences are SEHNR and FQNEAQ (reference sequence). The CDR3 length is 15 residues. V dropped 5 bases and J dropped 0 bases, with 11 bases sitting between them.

Sequencing was carried out using blood. The origin of this receptor is a woman aged 40-49 years with Graves' ophthalmopathy. This chain uses TRBV7-9 with TRBJ1-5, with D possibly TRBD1 on 6 matching bases. This CDR3 is CASSLQGTSNQPQHF. The DNA for the CDR3 is TGTGCCAGCAGCCTCCAGGGGACTAGCAATCAGCCCCAGCATTTT.